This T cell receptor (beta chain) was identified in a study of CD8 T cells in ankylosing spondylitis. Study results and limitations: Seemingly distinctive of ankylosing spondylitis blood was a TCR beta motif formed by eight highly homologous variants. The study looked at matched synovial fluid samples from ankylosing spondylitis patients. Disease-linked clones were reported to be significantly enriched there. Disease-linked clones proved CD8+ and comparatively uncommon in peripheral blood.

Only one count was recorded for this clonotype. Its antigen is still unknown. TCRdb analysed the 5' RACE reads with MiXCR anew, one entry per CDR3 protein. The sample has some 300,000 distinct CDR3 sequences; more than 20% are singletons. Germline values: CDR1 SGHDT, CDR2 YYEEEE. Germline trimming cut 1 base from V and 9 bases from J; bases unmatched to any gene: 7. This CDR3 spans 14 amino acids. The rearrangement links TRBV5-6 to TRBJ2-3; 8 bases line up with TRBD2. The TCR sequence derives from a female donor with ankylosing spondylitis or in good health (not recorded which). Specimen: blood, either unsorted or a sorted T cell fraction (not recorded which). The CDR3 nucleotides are TGTGCCAGCAGCTTGCGCGGGACTAGACACACGCAGTATTTT. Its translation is CASSLRGTRHTQYF.